These T cell receptor beta chains were read from a single sample in a study of blood T cell repertoires in COVID-19. Here immunoSEQ multiplex PCR was the method, and the copy in TCRdb shows in-frame clones only, minus some. This sample has some 300,000 clones, with 85% to 90% found just once. Sequenced material: peripheral blood. Receptors were obtained from a woman aged 45-65 years with COVID-19, enrolled during active disease. Each CDR3 is given with its conserved first and last residue.

TRBJ2-7,TRBV11-3,CASSSGSYEQYF
TRBJ1-5,TRBV19,CASSVDGFNQPQHF
TRBJ2-1,TRBV3-1/TRBV3-2,CASSPQTSGRGNEQFF
TRBJ1-4,TRBV5-1,CASTPGSTNEKLFF
TRBJ1-3,TRBV6-1,CASSEEESPRGNTIYF
TRBJ1-6,TRBV6-5,CASTRGLRDSPLHF
TRBJ1-2,TRBV5-6,CASSLRQSYGYTF
TRBJ1-6,TRBV5-1,CASKRGGSDSPLHF
TRBJ1-2,TRBV19,CASSPSLPYGYTF
TRBJ2-3,TRBV30,CAWRRNLITDTQYF
TRBJ2-3,TRBV4-1,CASSLPTSGSKDTQYF
TRBJ2-1,TRBV11-3,CASSGTTLVGEQFF
TRBJ1-2,TRBV4-1,CASSHIGGGGYGYTF
TRBJ2-4,TRBV4-1,CASRGGPKNIQYF
TRBJ2-5,TRBV5-6,CASSLADSGRVETQYF
TRBJ1-4,TRBV10-1,CASRPGQMRRPNEKLFF
TRBJ1-2,TRBV27,CASSLSGTVYGYTF
TRBJ2-7,TRBV27,CASSPRQGPYEQYF
TRBJ1-1,TRBV6-2/TRBV6-3,CASSYNRAAEAFF
TRBJ2-2,TRBV7-8,CASSYRDRGLSTGELFF
TRBJ1-2,TRBV18,CASSPPGANYGYTF
TRBJ1-4,TRBV6-5,CASSYSDAGGKLFF
TRBJ2-7,TRBV6-1,CASSDVAGTAYEQYF
TRBJ1-5,TRBV7-9,CASSLGTLNQPQHF
TRBJ2-1,TRBV7-8,CASSLLQARGRLAGNEQFF
TRBJ1-1,TRBV9,CASSVVQGLLGAEAFF
TRBJ2-3,TRBV7-8,CASSWTSGRSTDTQYF
TRBJ2-3,TRBV2,CASRKVWGDSTDTQYF
TRBJ1-2,TRBV5-1,CASSLAAGVNYGYTF
TRBJ2-7,TRBV7-2,CASSLPAGGFEQYF
TRBJ2-7,TRBV6-5,CASQTFRTPPYEQYF
TRBJ1-1,TRBV27,CASIPTGETEAFF
TRBJ1-1,TRBV18,CASSPDRVFTEAFF
TRBJ2-5,TRBV7-7,CASSLTSGRASETQYF
TRBJ1-1,TRBV28,CASSWLNTEAFF
TRBJ2-5,TRBV5-4,CASGGQEGETQYF
TRBJ2-1,TRBV11-2,CASSLDTSGNYNEQFF
TRBJ2-3,TRBV19,CASRLTSVDTQYF
TRBJ1-1,TRBV5-1,CASSLPGENTEAFF
TRBJ2-2,TRBV10-2,CASSGLSGGELFF
TRBJ2-2,TRBV6-2/TRBV6-3,CASSSASRGGELFF
TRBJ2-5,TRBV5-1,CASLGQSQETQYF
TRBJ2-7,TRBV5-1,CASSLENFASGRAYEQYF
TRBJ1-5,TRBV15,CATSRDPIGTRTDQPQHF
TRBJ2-7,TRBV3-1/TRBV3-2,CASSQASGSSYEQYF
TRBJ2-1,TRBV29-1,CSVRDRGGNEQFF
TRBJ2-7,TRBV7-2,CASSPSRNSYEQYF
TRBJ2-1,TRBV7-7,CASSLWAGETGNEQFF
TRBJ2-5,TRBV13,CASSTIAGGRETQYF
TRBJ2-5,TRBV19,CASSVGTSGRSQETQYF
TRBJ1-3,TRBV3-1/TRBV3-2,CASSPRRVSGNTIYF
TRBJ2-7,TRBV3-1/TRBV3-2,CASSQTGLAVYEQYF
TRBJ2-7,TRBV9,CASSVAPSYEQYF
TRBJ1-1,TRBV5-6,CASSLWRMNTEAFF
TRBJ2-7,TRBV6-5,CASRGQGARYEQYF
TRBJ1-1,TRBV11-3,CASSRGQGYGTEAFF
TRBJ1-1,TRBV29-1,CSVHRGTEAFF